The present entry profiles one T cell receptor beta chain with its context. Its target is unknown. Produced via immunoSEQ multiplex PCR; TCRdb's table is partial and in-frame only. Of 81,000 or so clones listed, around 87% are singletons. The sample originates from a study of radiotherapy plus CTLA-4 blockade in lung cancer. Findings and limits, study-wide: In blood, early T cell clone dynamics reportedly predicted response best, together with interferon-beta.

With 7 bases removed from V and 9 bases from J, the gap between germline ends came to 16 bases. Germline V gives CDR1 SEHNR, CDR2 FQNEAQ (reference sequence). The CDR3 is 14 amino acids. Chemo-refractory metastatic non-small-cell lung cancer patients were treated with focal radiation plus CTLA-4 blockade with ipilimumab. V is TRBV7-9 and J is TRBJ1-6; D is possibly TRBD1 (6 bases). The sequencing here drew on peripheral blood, taken from a patient treated with radiotherapy plus ipilimumab. The clonotype originates from a human donor with non-small cell lung cancer who had stable disease on radiotherapy plus ipilimumab. The chain's CDR3 is CASNLGQRSSPLHF. CDR3 DNA: TGTGCCAGCAATTTGGGACAAAGAAGTTCACCCCTCCACTTT.